Shown below are 21 T cell receptor beta chains from a single sample sequenced in a study of identical twins. TCRdb re-derived calls from the 5' RACE reads in MiXCR, one entry per CDR3 protein. The top ten clones hold roughly 10% of a sample with 200,000 to 300,000 distinct CDR3 sequences, 10% of them seen once. Source material: memory T cells sorted from blood. These receptors all come from a man between 45 and 60 years old in good health.

This clonotype was counted many times. The chain joins TRBV5-1 to TRBJ2-7; 9 positions agree with TRBD1. CDR3 length: 15 residues. V shed 5 bases and J 4 bases; nucleotides not matched to a gene: 10. Germline lookup yields CDR1 SGHRS and CDR2 YFSETQ. In DNA form, the CDR3 reads TGCGCCAGCAGTACCCCCGGGACAGGGATTTACGAGCAGTACTTC. Translation: CASSTPGTGIYEQYF.

The chain employs TRBV7-2 and TRBJ1-5; possible D gene TRBD1, 5 bases. Trimming shortened V by 8 bases and J by 2 bases, and 16 bases separated the two germline ends. The CDR3 extends over 15 amino acids. Germline CDR1 is SGHTA and CDR2 is FQGNSA. In DNA form, the CDR3 reads TGTGCCAGCGCAGAGGGGCAGGGCGGCAATCAGCCCCAGCATTTT. This translates into CASAEGQGGNQPQHF. The variable domain in full, with the rest retrieved from reference TRBV7-2 and TRBJ1-5, is GAGVSQSPSNKVTEKGKDVELRCDPISGHTALYWYRQSLGQGLEFLIYFQGNSAPDKSGLPSDRFSAERTGGSVSTLTIQRTQQEDSAVYLCASAEGQGGNQPQHFGDGTRLSIL.

This clonotype has a count of ten or more. The chain combines TRBV6-5 with TRBJ1-6; 8 positions agree with TRBD1. Germline V gene lookup returns CDR1 MNHEY and CDR2 SVGAGI. With 2 bases clipped from V and 7 bases from J, the junction kept 7 bases outside the gene matches. This CDR3 has 16 amino acids. The chain's CDR3 is CASSYTRRQGNSPLHF. The CDR3 nucleotides are TGTGCCAGCAGTTACACCCGACGACAGGGGAATTCACCCCTCCACTTT.

The V gene is TRBV28, the J gene TRBJ1-5, with D tentatively TRBD1 (5 bases). CDR1 is MDHEN, CDR2 SYDVKM, per germline. The germline V and J ends were trimmed by 7 bases and 3 bases, with 13 bases remaining between them. The CDR3 spans 14 residues. DNA of the CDR3: TGTGCCAGCATCAGGGACGGCACCAATCAGCCCCAGCATTTT. It is translated as CASIRDGTNQPQHF.

This clonotype showed up many times. The CDR3 nucleotides read TGTGCCAGCAGCCCCACCGGGAGGTATTACAATGAGCAGTTCTTC. Its protein is CASSPTGRYYNEQFF. This chain joins TRBV7-9 and TRBJ2-1, with 7 bases matching TRBD2. This CDR3 is built from 15 residues. CDR1 is SEHNR, CDR2 FQNEAQ, per germline (reference sequence). The junction had 8 bases not matched to a gene; V was cut back by 5 bases and J by 4 bases. The full variable domain, rest sourced from reference TRBV7-9 and TRBJ2-1, is DTGVSQNPRHKITKRGQNVTFRCDPISEHNRLYWYRQTLGQGPEFLTYFQNEAQLEKSRLLSDRFSAERPKGSFSTLEIQRTEQGDSAMYLCASSPTGRYYNEQFFGPGTRLTVL.

This clonotype was seen more than once but under ten times. This rearrangement joins TRBV6-5 to TRBJ2-5, with 10 nucleotides matching TRBD1. The CDR3 contains 17 residues. Germline CDR1 is MNHEY and CDR2 is SVGAGI. V was clipped by 2 bases and J by 5 bases; unmatched bases: 11. The DNA for the CDR3 is TGTGCCAGCAGTTACCCGATCCTCGGGACAGGGGATGAGACCCAGTACTTC. Encoded protein: CASSYPILGTGDETQYF.

There are a few counts of this clonotype. The V gene is TRBV5-1, the J gene TRBJ1-1; tentative D call: TRBD1 (5 bases). The CDR3 contains 15 residues. Trimming cost V 3 bases and J 0 bases, with 12 bases left between them. In germline, CDR1 is SGHRS, CDR2 YFSETQ. CDR3 bases: TGCGCCAGCAGCTGGCCGGGGGGTGTGAACACTGAAGCTTTCTTT. It codes for CASSWPGGVNTEAFF.

The table lists this clonotype with a few counts. The chain has TRBV6-2 or TRBV6-3 and TRBJ1-1; TRBD1 matches 7 bases. The V segment lost 2 bases and the J segment 1 base; nucleotides outside the gene matches: 4. Germline V gives CDR1 MNHEY, CDR2 SVGEGT. The CDR3 runs 15 residues. This chain's CDR3 is CASSYRGRGNTEAFF. As DNA, the CDR3 is TGTGCCAGCAGTTACAGGGGGCGAGGGAACACTGAAGCTTTCTTT.

This clonotype showed up just once. The DNA for the CDR3 is TGTGCCAGCAGTTTATTCGGGGGGTTCGGCGGGAGGTCCATCGAGCAGTACTTC. This encodes CASSLFGGFGGRSIEQYF. The genes are TRBV28 and TRBJ2-7; TRBD2 matches at 8 bases. Germline values: CDR1 MDHEN, CDR2 SYDVKM. The CDR3 contains 18 residues. V lost 1 base and J lost 6; bases outside the gene matches: 17. Looking up the rest from reference TRBV28 and TRBJ2-7 gives the full variable domain: DVKVTQSSRYLVKRTGEKVFLECVQDMDHENMFWYRQDPGLGLRLIYFSYDVKMKEKGDIPEGYSVSREKKERFSLILESASTNQTSMYLCASSLFGGFGGRSIEQYFGPGTRLTVT.

This clonotype was detected a few times. V is TRBV7-2 and J is TRBJ1-2; D perhaps matches TRBD1 (5 bases). This CDR3 contains 14 residues. CDR1 and CDR2 from the germline V gene are SGHTA and FQGNSA. V gave up 0 bases and J gave up 6 bases, with 11 bases separating them. This chain's CDR3 is CASSLAGGKNGYTF. CDR3 sequence (DNA): TGTGCCAGCAGCTTAGCCGGGGGTAAGAATGGCTACACCTTC.

This clonotype was seen many times. This rearrangement joins TRBV10-3 to TRBJ2-5, with TRBD2 as a possible D gene (5 bases). The V gene's germline CDR1 is ENHRY and CDR2 SYGVKD. V dropped 3 bases and J dropped 2 bases, with 10 bases sitting between them. The CDR3 is 14 amino acids. CDR3: CAISDRGNQETQYF. CDR3 DNA sequence: TGTGCCATCAGTGATCGGGGAAATCAAGAGACCCAGTACTTC.

The J gene is TRBJ2-7, the V gene TRBV19; a weak D match, TRBD2 (6 bases). The CDR3 has 14 amino acids. Trimming cost V 4 bases and J 5 bases, with 15 bases left between them. The germline V gene encodes CDR1 LNHDA and CDR2 SQIVND (reference sequence). The CDR3 DNA is TGTGCCAGTAGTACGGAGGGACCTTTCCACGAGCAGTACTTC. This translates into CASSTEGPFHEQYF. The whole variable domain, remainder taken from reference TRBV19 and TRBJ2-7, is DGGITQSPKYLFRKEGQNVTLSCEQNLNHDAMYWYRQDPGQGLRLIYYSQIVNDFQKGDIAEGYSVSREKKESFPLTVTSAQKNPTAFYLCASSTEGPFHEQYFGPGTRLTVT.

This clonotype came up many times. The chain combines TRBV7-8 with TRBJ2-2, with a tentative D call TRBD2 (6 bases). There are 16 residues in the CDR3. Trimming stripped 4 bases from V and 5 bases from J, with 17 bases between. CDR1 and CDR2 (germline): SGHVS, FQNEAQ. CDR3 region: CASSSAGNRGTGELFF. The CDR3 coding sequence is TGTGCCAGCAGCTCCGCAGGGAATCGGGGGACCGGGGAGCTGTTTTTT.

Only a few counts were recorded for this clonotype. J is TRBJ2-6 and V is TRBV7-2; no clear D. V lost 1 base, J lost 0 bases, and 10 bases lay in between. In germline, CDR1 is SGHTA, CDR2 FQGNSA. CDR3 size: 17 residues. CDR3 sequence reads: CASSLVGRSSGANVLTF. The DNA for the CDR3 is TGTGCCAGCAGCTTAGTAGGACGGAGCTCTGGGGCCAACGTCCTGACTTTC.

The chain links TRBV5-1 to TRBJ1-4; perhaps TRBD1 as D (6 bases). The V gene lost 4 bases and the J gene lost 4 bases, with 26 bases spanning the gap. CDR1 is SGHRS and CDR2 is YFSETQ in the germline V gene. CDR3 size: 19 residues. The CDR3 reads CASSTLQGFVFRGNEKLFF. The CDR3 coding sequence is TGCGCCAGCAGCACACTACAGGGTTTCGTATTTAGGGGTAATGAAAAACTGTTTTTT.

This clonotype was found many times. The genes are TRBV6-1 and TRBJ2-7; possible D gene TRBD1, 6 bases. The germline CDR1 and CDR2 sequences are MNHNS and SASEGT. The CDR3 loop spans 14 amino acids. V was trimmed by 5 bases and J by 1 base, leaving 12 bases between them. The CDR3 DNA sequence: TGTGCCAGCAGTCGGGACACCGTTTCCTACGAGCAGTACTTC. As protein: CASSRDTVSYEQYF.

The rearrangement joins TRBV2 to TRBJ1-3; 8 bases align to TRBD1. The germline CDR1 and CDR2 sequences are SNHLY and FYNNEI. Unmatched junction bases numbered 11, after V lost 10 bases and J lost 0 bases. The CDR3 covers 16 residues. The CDR3 protein is CAIKPITGGSGNTIYF. In DNA, the CDR3 is TGTGCCATAAAGCCCATCACAGGGGGCTCTGGAAACACCATATATTTT.

This clonotype was counted ten times or more. The chain links TRBV28 to TRBJ2-7; D remains unclear. Trimming pared 8 bases from V and 3 bases from J, leaving 8 bases between. This CDR3 is 11 amino acids long. CDR1 MDHEN and CDR2 SYDVKM come from the germline V gene. The DNA for the CDR3 is TGTGCCAGCGGGCAGAACTACGAGCAGTACTTC. This sequence encodes CASGQNYEQYF.

This clonotype occurred many times. The chain couples TRBV7-2 to TRBJ2-1; possible D gene TRBD2, 6 bases. CDR1 SGHTA and CDR2 FQGNSA come from the germline V gene. CDR3 length: 12 residues. Trimming took off 4 bases at V and 16 bases at J, with 17 bases between the two ends. CDR3 nucleotides: TGTGCCAGCAGCTCCCTCATCCTAGCGCCTTTCTTC. Translated, it gives CASSSLILAPFF.

This clonotype came up many times. This chain joins TRBV10-3 and TRBJ2-3; D gene ambiguous. CDR3 length: 13 residues. Germline CDR1 and CDR2: ENHRY and SYGVKD. V gave up 11 bases and J gave up 5 bases, with 17 bases separating them. CDR3 loop: CAVADIPIDTQYF. The CDR3 nucleotides are TGTGCCGTCGCGGATATCCCCATAGATACGCAGTATTTT.

This clonotype came up many times. CDR3 bases: TGTGCCAGCAGCTACTCTAGCGGGAGGAGAGCAGATACGCAGTATTTT. Encoded protein: CASSYSSGRRADTQYF. The chain has TRBV7-8 and TRBJ2-3; 11 bases agree with TRBD2. This CDR3 has 16 residues. V dropped 4 bases and J dropped 4; count of bases not matched to a gene: 7. Germline-derived CDR1 and CDR2 are SGHVS and FQNEAQ.